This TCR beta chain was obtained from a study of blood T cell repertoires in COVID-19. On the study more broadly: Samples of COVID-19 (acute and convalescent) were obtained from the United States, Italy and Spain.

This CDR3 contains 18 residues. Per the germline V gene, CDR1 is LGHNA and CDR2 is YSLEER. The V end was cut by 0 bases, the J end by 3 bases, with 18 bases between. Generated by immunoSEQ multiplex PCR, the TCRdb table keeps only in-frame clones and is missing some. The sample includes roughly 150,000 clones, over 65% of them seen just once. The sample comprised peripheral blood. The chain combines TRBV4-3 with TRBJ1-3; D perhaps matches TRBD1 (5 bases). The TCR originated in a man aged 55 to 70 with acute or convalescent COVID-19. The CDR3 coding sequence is TGCGCCAGCAGCCAAGAGGGCCCGGCGGGGACGGGTGGAAACACCATATATTTT. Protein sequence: CASSQEGPAGTGGNTIYF.